This T cell receptor beta chain was captured in a study of blood T cell repertoires in COVID-19. Study background: In each case, the material was cDNA or gDNA derived from T cells, B-cell-depleted T cells, or PBMCs.

This clone is a singleton in its sample. Germline loops: CDR1 MNHNS, CDR2 SASEGT. The CDR3 covers 14 residues. V lost 3 bases to trimming and J lost 5 bases, with 13 bases between them. In the authors' workflow: The authors estimated nucleated cell counts from reference gene primer amplification. Assay: immunoSEQ multiplex PCR; the TCRdb copy retains only in-frame clones and omits some. The V and J calls and clone size were taken over from that table, and D and trimming were inferred from the DNA. The table includes about 210,000 clones, about nine tenths detected once. The chain uses TRBV6-1 and TRBJ1-2; D is unresolved. The sequence came from a woman in her 70s with acute or convalescent COVID-19. Sequencing was carried out using peripheral blood. CDR3 sequence reads: CASSDSVEVYGYTF. DNA for the CDR3: TGTGCCAGCAGTGATTCTGTAGAAGTTTATGGCTACACCTTC.